Listed below are T cell receptor beta chains from one sample, sequenced in a study of blood T cell repertoires in COVID-19. Only in-frame clones appear in the TCRdb table, and some are missing; sequencing was by immunoSEQ multiplex PCR. The repertoire includes about 170,000 clones, around 86% of them detected once, and roughly 7% sits in the top ten. The sample consisted of peripheral blood. All receptors come from a woman aged 80 or over in a cohort sampled during active or convalescent COVID-19. CDR3s include the opening cysteine and the closing phenylalanine or tryptophan.

v_gene	len	j_gene	CDR3aa
TRBV19	15	TRBJ1-6	CASSMYRVYNSPLHF
TRBV15	21	TRBJ2-6	CATSRAYGGDLSASGANVLTF
TRBV15	14	TRBJ1-4	CATSFPPANEKLFF
TRBV3-1/TRBV3-2	17	TRBJ2-5	CASSQDQFSGGAETQYF
TRBV14	19	TRBJ2-3	CASSQGTSGRLPVGDTQYF
TRBV15	15	TRBJ2-7	CATSRAGTGAYEQYF
TRBV5-1	14	TRBJ2-5	CASSPLTGQETQYF
TRBV24-1	13	TRBJ1-1	CATEQGSDTEAFF
TRBV5-1	14	TRBJ1-2	CASSLAGLDYGYTF
TRBV7-2	15	TRBJ2-2	CASSPSGRATGELFF
TRBV5-1	16	TRBJ1-4	CASSFNAQGAGEKLFF
TRBV3-1/TRBV3-2	14	TRBJ2-7	CASSQGGLAYEQYF
TRBV6-6	12	TRBJ1-2	CASSSSPNGYTF
TRBV6-5	14	TRBJ1-5	CASSYLQGNQPQHF
TRBV7-2	16	TRBJ1-1	CASSLDSATGRTEAFF
TRBV27	15	TRBJ1-2	CASSPGTGPLGGYTF
TRBV5-1	15	TRBJ1-1	CASSDSNRGITEAFF
TRBV5-1	15	TRBJ2-3	CASSLTSGSSDTQYF
TRBV6-5	14	TRBJ1-1	CASSQDRRNTEAFF
TRBV11-2	14	TRBJ1-2	CASTMGQGRYGYTF
TRBV19	11	TRBJ2-5	CASRLQETQYF